Reported below is one T cell receptor beta chain. Its target is not known. One base away lies a much larger clone, so this may be a sequencing read error. The CDR3 covers 14 residues. Per germline, CDR1 MDHEN and CDR2 SYDVKM. Trimming removed 8 bases from V and 7 bases from J, with 21 bases in between. The entry originates in a study of blood T cells in healthy people across ages. Study results and limitations: The diversity estimates, figures obtained from one million T cells, were considered underestimates.

Alongside a J-beta primer mix, a sample-barcoded 5' primer served in a second PCR lasting roughly 7 to 11 cycles. MiXCR, applied by TCRdb to the 5' RACE reads, yields one record per CDR3 protein. The sample has about 670,000 distinct CDR3 sequences; over 40% are singletons. The donors, aged roughly 6 to 100, were healthy Caucasians from Russia. PBMCs, at least 6.5 million per sample, were isolated. Extraction yielded at least 5 micrograms of total RNA per sample. The specimen was blood. This chain connects TRBV28 to TRBJ2-7; D possibly corresponds to TRBD1 (5 bases). This receptor was obtained from a woman aged 80 or over in good health. CDR3 amino acids: CASSVRVSYNEQYF. CDR3 coding DNA: TGTGCCAGCTCAGTCAGGGTATCCTACAATGAGCAGTACTTC.